This record covers a single TCR beta chain. J gave up 6 bases and V 4 bases, and 6 bases lay outside the gene matches. Germline loops: CDR1 MDHEN, CDR2 SYDVKM. The CDR3 loop spans 15 amino acids. Nominal health characterized the donors when sampled, though unrecorded immune exposures were likely. The PCR contained 60 Vbeta and 13 Jbeta primers. Repertoires were generated with immunoSEQ multiplex PCR, while TCRdb's copy carries only in-frame clones and drops some. This table lists around 100,000 clones. The sample belongs to a study of cytomegalovirus exposure and HLA in healthy donors. Study information: Among the 300 to 450 genotyped donors, 65% to 85% were placed in the Caucasian-associated ancestry cluster.

The receptor was isolated from a man aged 35-49 years in good health and CMV-seronegative. This chain connects TRBV28 to TRBJ2-7; 13 bases fit TRBD2. The sequenced sample consisted of PBMCs. The CDR3 loop is CASSSPRTSGSEQYF. The CDR3 nucleotides read TGTGCCAGCAGTTCGCCCAGGACTAGCGGGAGCGAGCAGTACTTC.